A single sample gave rise to the 8 T cell receptor beta chains below, sequenced in a study of shared clonotypes between healthy human individuals. Clones were sequenced by immunoSEQ multiplex PCR, and TCRdb holds only the in-frame ones, with some missing. The repertoire consists of roughly 2.2 million clones, with just over 90% occurring once and the leading ten covering about 0.39%. The specimen was naive CD4+ T cells from PBMCs. The subset was: CD45RA+ positively selected. These receptors were taken from a man aged 18 to 29 in good health. Some clones in this sample may be carry-over from other donors' samples.

The chain couples TRBV29-1 to TRBJ2-1, with D perhaps TRBD2 (5 bases). Germline CDR1 SQVTM, CDR2 ANQGSEA. V dropped 7 bases and J dropped 9 bases, with 22 bases sitting between them. The CDR3 is made up of 14 amino acids. This CDR3 is CSAGRSWETGEQFF. CDR3 DNA: TGCAGCGCCGGACGGTCCTGGGAGACGGGTGAGCAGTTCTTC.

A single count supports this clone. The chain links TRBV5-1 to TRBJ2-1; TRBD2 aligns across 9 bases. V lost 3 bases, J lost 3 bases, and 7 bases stayed unmatched. Germline CDR1 is SGHRS and CDR2 is YFSETQ. This CDR3 has 16 residues. CDR3: CASSSLAGAVYNEQFF. DNA for the CDR3: TGCGCCAGCAGCTCTTTAGCGGGAGCAGTCTACAATGAGCAGTTCTTC.

The chain couples TRBV7-6 to TRBJ2-1; 7 nucleotides line up with TRBD2. Germline V gives CDR1 SGHVS, CDR2 FNYEAQ. V was pared by 1 base and J by 8 bases, with 14 bases of the junction left unmatched. The CDR3 has 17 residues. CDR3 in amino acids: CASSLGFRGSFAHEQFF. CDR3 coding DNA: TGTGCCAGCAGCTTAGGTTTTCGCGGGAGCTTTGCCCATGAGCAGTTCTTC.

V gene TRBV9 combines with J gene TRBJ1-4; perhaps TRBD1 as D (5 bases). Germline V gene sequence: CDR1 SGDLS, CDR2 YYNGEE. The V end was cut by 4 bases, the J end by 3 bases, with 16 bases between. This CDR3 has 16 amino acids. The CDR3 sequence: CASSPTAGGANEKLFF. DNA for the CDR3: TGTGCCAGCAGCCCCACGGCGGGGGGGGCTAATGAAAAACTGTTTTTT.

This clone was seen a few times. The same CDR3 also results from other DNA sequences found in this sample. V usage is TRBV5-1 and J usage is TRBJ1-1; D may be TRBD1 (5 bases). Between the trimmed V and J ends, which lost 4 bases and 1 base, there was a span of 11 bases. The CDR3 contains 14 residues. Per the germline V gene, CDR1 is SGHRS and CDR2 is YFSETQ. The CDR3 protein is CASSPGTANTEAFF. The CDR3 DNA reads TGCGCCAGCAGCCCCGGGACGGCGAACACTGAAGCTTTCTTT.

This clone was counted once. The rearrangement joins TRBV28 to TRBJ2-3; D might be TRBD1 (8 bases). This CDR3 contains 16 residues. CDR1 is MDHEN, CDR2 SYDVKM, per germline. V dropped 6 bases and J dropped 2 bases, with 18 bases sitting between them. CDR3 DNA sequence: TGTGCCAGCAGGTCACACAGGGGGGGCATCACAGATACGCAGTATTTT. Protein: CASRSHRGGITDTQYF.

The genes are TRBV28 and TRBJ2-7; D is unclear. Germline assignment: CDR1 MDHEN and CDR2 SYDVKM. Trimming took 8 bases from V and 3 from J, leaving 14 bases between them. This CDR3 has 13 amino acids. CDR3 nucleotides: TGTGCCAGCGAGTACGGAAATTTCTACGAGCAGTACTTC. Amino acid sequence: CASEYGNFYEQYF.

The CDR3 reads CAITGTGGAGGYTF. Here the CDR3 DNA reads TGTGCCATCACCGGGACAGGGGGCGCTGGGGGCTACACCTTC. The J gene is TRBJ1-2, the V gene TRBV28; 12 positions agree with TRBD1. This CDR3 is built from 14 residues. In germline, CDR1 is MDHEN, CDR2 SYDVKM. V lost 10 bases, J lost 8 bases, and 11 bases stayed unmatched.